This record covers a single T cell receptor beta chain. The use of a sample-barcoded 5' primer and a J-beta primer mix characterized a second PCR of roughly 6 to 11 cycles. Via MiXCR, TCRdb re-called the 5' RACE reads, giving one row per CDR3 protein. The data hold 1 million or so distinct CDR3 sequences, with over 35% observed a single time. The data were taken from a study of blood T cells in healthy people across ages. This CDR3 comprises 15 residues. V lost 2 bases to trimming and J lost 5 bases; unmatched junction nucleotides: 5. Germline CDR1 KGHDR, CDR2 SFDVKD. V gene TRBV24-1 combines with J gene TRBJ2-5; 9 bases agree with TRBD1. The source is a woman aged 55-70 years in good health. The sample consisted of blood. This CDR3 reads CATSDSAGTGETQYF. The DNA of the CDR3 is TGTGCCACCAGTGATTCCGCCGGGACAGGGGAGACCCAGTACTTC.